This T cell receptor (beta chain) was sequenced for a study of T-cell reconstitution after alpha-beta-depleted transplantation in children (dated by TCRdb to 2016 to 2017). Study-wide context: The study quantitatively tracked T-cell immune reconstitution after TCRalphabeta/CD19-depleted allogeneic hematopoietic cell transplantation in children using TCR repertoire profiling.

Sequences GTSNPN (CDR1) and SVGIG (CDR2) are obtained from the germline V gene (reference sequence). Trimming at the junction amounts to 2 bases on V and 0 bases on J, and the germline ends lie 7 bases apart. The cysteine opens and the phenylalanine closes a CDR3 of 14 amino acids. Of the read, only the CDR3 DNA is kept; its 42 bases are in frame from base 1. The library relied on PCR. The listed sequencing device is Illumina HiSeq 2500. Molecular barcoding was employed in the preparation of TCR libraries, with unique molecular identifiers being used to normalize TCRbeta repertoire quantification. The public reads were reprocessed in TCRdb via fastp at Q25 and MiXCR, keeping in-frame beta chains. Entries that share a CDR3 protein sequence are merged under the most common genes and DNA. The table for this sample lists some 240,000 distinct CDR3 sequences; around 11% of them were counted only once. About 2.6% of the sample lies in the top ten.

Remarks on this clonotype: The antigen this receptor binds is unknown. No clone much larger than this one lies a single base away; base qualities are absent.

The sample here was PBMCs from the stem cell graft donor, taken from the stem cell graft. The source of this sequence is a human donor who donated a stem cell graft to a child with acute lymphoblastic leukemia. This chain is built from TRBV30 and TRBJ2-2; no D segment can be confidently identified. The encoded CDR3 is CAWSKGPNTGELFF. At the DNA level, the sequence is TGTGCCTGGAGTAAGGGTCCGAACACCGGGGAGCTGTTTTTT.